This record looks at one T cell receptor beta chain sequence and its context. Repertoires were generated with immunoSEQ multiplex PCR, while TCRdb's copy carries only in-frame clones and drops some. The sample consists of some 390,000 clones, about nine tenths of them appearing once. The data belong to a study of blood T cell repertoires in COVID-19. As for the study in general: PBMCs, B-cell-depleted T cells, or T cells provided the cDNA or gDNA that made up the material.

With 6 bases clipped from V and 1 base from J, the junction kept 7 bases outside the gene matches. CDR3 length: 15 residues. Germline V gene lookup returns CDR1 MNHEY and CDR2 SMNVEV (reference sequence). J is TRBJ2-7 and V is TRBV27; 9 bases line up with TRBD1. The sample was PBMCs or T cells enriched from blood (not recorded which). The TCR originated in a woman aged 30 to 39 who had recovered from COVID-19. The CDR3 sequence is CASSPGTGMSYEQYF. CDR3 bases: TGTGCCAGCAGCCCTGGGACAGGGATGTCCTACGAGCAGTACTTC.